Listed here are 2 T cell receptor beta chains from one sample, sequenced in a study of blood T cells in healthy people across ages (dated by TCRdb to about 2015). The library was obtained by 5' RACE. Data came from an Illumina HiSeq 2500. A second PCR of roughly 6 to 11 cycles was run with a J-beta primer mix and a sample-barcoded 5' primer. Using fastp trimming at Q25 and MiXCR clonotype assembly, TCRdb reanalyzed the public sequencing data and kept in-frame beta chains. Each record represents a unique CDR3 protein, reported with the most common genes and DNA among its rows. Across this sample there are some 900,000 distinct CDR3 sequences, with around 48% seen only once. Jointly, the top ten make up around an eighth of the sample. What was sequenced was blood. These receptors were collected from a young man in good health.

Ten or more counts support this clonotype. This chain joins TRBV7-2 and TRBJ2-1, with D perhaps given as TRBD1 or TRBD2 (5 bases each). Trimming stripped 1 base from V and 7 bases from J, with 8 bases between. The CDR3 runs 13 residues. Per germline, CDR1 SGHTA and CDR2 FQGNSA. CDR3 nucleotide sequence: TGTGCCAGCAGCTTAGGAGGGGTGAATGAGCAGTTCTTC. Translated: CASSLGGVNEQFF. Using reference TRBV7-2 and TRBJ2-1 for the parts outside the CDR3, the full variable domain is GAGVSQSPSNKVTEKGKDVELRCDPISGHTALYWYRQSLGQGLEFLIYFQGNSAPDKSGLPSDRFSAERTGGSVSTLTIQRTQQEDSAVYLCASSLGGVNEQFFGPGTRLTVL.

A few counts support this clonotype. CDR3 bases: TGTGCCAGCAGCCTTACGACAGAAGGCTACGAGCAGTACTTC. As protein: CASSLTTEGYEQYF. The chain employs TRBV11-2 and TRBJ2-7; D is possibly TRBD1 (5 bases). CDR1 and CDR2 (germline): SGHAT, FQNNGV. This CDR3 is 14 amino acids long. V was pared by 5 bases and J by 3 bases, with 14 bases between.